The present TCR beta chain was sequenced within a study of beta chain features in type 1 diabetes (dated 2018 in TCRdb). Study-wide context: Mean age, gender distribution, total cell number and subset yield were not different between patients and healthy donors. A total of some 100,000,000 sorted cells were examined across all samples, and the number of cells per subset was strongly correlated with RNA yield. The study compared TCRB repertoires of sorted circulating CD4+ T cell subsets between recently diagnosed type 1 diabetes patients and matched healthy donors. Whereas all 30 or so donors provided naive and central memory subsets, regulatory and stem cell-like memory subsets were isolated from just 8 patients and about eight healthy donors. What the work shows at the level of the full study, not this receptor alone: PCR may preferentially amplify shorter templates, but because patient and control samples were amplified and corrected together, any resulting skew would affect both groups equally. Because cDNA rather than genomic DNA was sequenced, highly expressing activated cells could have been over-represented, although no difference in activation and CD3 levels was found between groups. At VDJ recombination sites, type 1 diabetes patients had fewer insertions and more deleted nucleotides, which implies abnormalities in thymic rearrangement. HLA sub-analyses involved small numbers of individuals, so any influence of HLA type on TCRB rearrangement remained unresolved. A moderate but significant shortening of TCRB CDR3 length was observed in type 1 diabetes patients in all four CD4+ subsets. Naive, central memory and regulatory TCRB repertoires appeared to be more alike among patients than among healthy donors.

In regard to this clone: This receptor's antigen is unknown. The sample holds no much larger clone one base away, and base qualities are not on file.

CDR1 and CDR2, looked up from the germline V gene, are SGDLS and YYNGEE. V is clipped by 0 bases and J by 0 bases, and the sequence between their germline boundaries is 12 bases long. From cysteine to phenylalanine, the CDR3 is 17 amino acids long. Only CDR3 DNA is held: 51 bases, read in frame from base 1. The High Capacity cDNA Reverse Transcription Kit was used to reverse transcribe all of the isolated RNA, meaning that expressed TCRB transcripts were what got sequenced. Naive, central memory and regulatory T cell samples underwent deep immunoSEQ sequencing, averaging about 3.5 million total reads per sample. Sorted cells were lysed in RLT buffer and RNA was extracted with DNase-treated RNeasy Micro or Mini kits, depending on cell number. To prevent cross-contamination, each cell subset was processed individually, whereas patient and healthy donor samples were processed jointly. Using the immunoSEQ multiplex PCR, TCRB sequences were amplified from cDNA into 87-bp fragments spanning the CDR3 region. Amplicons were sequenced on the Illumina HiSeq platform. Turning to the authors' computational methods: Synthetic template baselines were used to correct PCR bias computationally, reads within Hamming distance 2 were collapsed together, and singletons that could not be merged were discarded. Reads were aligned to IMGT to assign V, D and J genes, CDR3 length, and insertions or deletions at six rearrangement sites. Clonotype counts were normalized to sorted cell number within each subset before computing true diversity and Gini coefficients with the tcR R package. The overlap coefficient, calculated on TCRB nucleotide sequences, was used to measure repertoire sharing. As a proxy for the pre-selection repertoire, out-of-frame TCRB sequences from naive cells were analyzed. TCRdb re-hosts the immuneACCESS table, in-frame sequences only. Its copies lack some clones; in the studies checked, an unresolved V gene accounts for under half of them, and the cause for the rest is not known. Clone size and V and J calls were adopted from that table, with D and trimming inferred from the DNA. Present in this sample are around 330,000 clones, approximately 10% of which were seen just once. The biggest ten clones account for just over 0.015% of the sample.

A single peripheral blood draw of about 116 mL on average was collected from each donor into heparinised tubes. A BD FACSAria II and a panel including CD45RO, CCR7, CD25, CD127, CD95 and CD27 were used to sort naive, central memory, regulatory and stem cell-like memory CD4+ T cells. A purity above 98% was achieved for all sorted populations. PBMCs were separated immediately by Lymphoprep density gradient centrifugation and were stained directly, without being cultured. Samples were stained and sorted in pairs, with one healthy donor and one patient per experiment, so that batch effects were minimized.

The sequence was obtained from a woman between 25 and 40 years old in good health. The sample taken for sequencing was naive CD4+ T cells from blood. Read against the paper, the sample's cell subset or site label means: true naive CD4+ T cells. The V gene is TRBV9 and the J gene is TRBJ2-2; the D gene is perhaps TRBD1, from 5 matching bases. The CDR3 loop reads CASSVALTAPNTGELFF. The DNA reads as follows: TGTGCCAGCAGCGTAGCTCTGACAGCCCCGAACACCGGGGAGCTGTTTTTT. The full variable domain, with segments outside the CDR3 supplied by the reference TRBV9 and TRBJ2-2 proteins, appears as DSGVTQTPKHLITATGQRVTLRCSPRSGDLSVYWYQQSLDQGLQFLIQYYNGEERAKGNILERFSAQQFPDLHSELNLSSLELGDSALYFCASSVALTAPNTGELFFGEGSRLTVL.